The clone carrying this T cell receptor beta chain has just one count. The sample belongs to a study of blood T cell repertoires in COVID-19. Turning to the study itself: From the United States, Italy and Spain came samples of acute and convalescent COVID-19.

Method: immunoSEQ multiplex PCR; TCRdb's copy keeps in-frame clones and lacks some. The sample contains a few hundred thousand clones, 90% of which appear only once. Trimming took 0 bases from V and 12 from J, leaving 14 bases between them. The CDR3 has 13 residues. The V gene's germline CDR1 is GTSNPN and CDR2 SVGIG (reference sequence). This TCR came from a woman aged 55 to 70 with COVID-19, enrolled during active disease. The V gene is TRBV30, the J gene TRBJ1-4; D ambiguous. Sample: peripheral blood. CDR3: CAWSVGSPAELFF. The CDR3 bases are TGTGCCTGGAGTGTGGGCAGCCCCGCTGAACTGTTTTTT.